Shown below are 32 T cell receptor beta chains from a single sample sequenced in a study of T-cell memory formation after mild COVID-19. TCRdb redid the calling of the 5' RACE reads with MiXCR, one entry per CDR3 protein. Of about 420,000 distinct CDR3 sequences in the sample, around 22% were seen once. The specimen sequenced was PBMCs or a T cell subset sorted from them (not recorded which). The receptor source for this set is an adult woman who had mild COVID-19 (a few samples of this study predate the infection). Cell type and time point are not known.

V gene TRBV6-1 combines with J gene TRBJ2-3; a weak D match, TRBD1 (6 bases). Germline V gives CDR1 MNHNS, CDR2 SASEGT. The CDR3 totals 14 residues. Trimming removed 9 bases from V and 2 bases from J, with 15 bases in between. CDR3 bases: TGTGCCAGTTCGGTTCTGGGGGCCACAGATACGCAGTATTTT. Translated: CASSVLGATDTQYF.

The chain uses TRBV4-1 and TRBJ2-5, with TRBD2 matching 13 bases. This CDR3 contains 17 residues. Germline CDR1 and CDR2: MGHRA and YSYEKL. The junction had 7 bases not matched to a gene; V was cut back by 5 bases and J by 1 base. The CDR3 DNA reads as TGCGCCAGCAGCGTGAGGACTAGCGGGGGCCTCCAAGAGACCCAGTACTTC. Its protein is CASSVRTSGGLQETQYF.

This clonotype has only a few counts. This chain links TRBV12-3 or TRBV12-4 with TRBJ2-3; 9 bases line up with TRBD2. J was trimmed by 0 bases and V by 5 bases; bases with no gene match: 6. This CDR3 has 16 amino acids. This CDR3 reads CASSKTSGTSTDTQYF. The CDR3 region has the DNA TGTGCCAGCAGTAAGACTAGCGGAACTAGCACAGATACGCAGTATTTT.

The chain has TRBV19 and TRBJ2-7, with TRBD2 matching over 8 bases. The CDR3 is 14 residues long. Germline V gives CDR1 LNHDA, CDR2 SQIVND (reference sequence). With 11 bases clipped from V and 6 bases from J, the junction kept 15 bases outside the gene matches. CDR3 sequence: CAASTAGGQGEQYF. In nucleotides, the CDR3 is TGTGCCGCCAGTACCGCGGGAGGTCAGGGCGAGCAGTACTTC.

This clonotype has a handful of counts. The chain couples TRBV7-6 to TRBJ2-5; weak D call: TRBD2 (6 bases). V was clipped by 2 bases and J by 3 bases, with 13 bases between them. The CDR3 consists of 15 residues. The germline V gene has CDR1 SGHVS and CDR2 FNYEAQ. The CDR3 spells CASSLSPGDKETQYF. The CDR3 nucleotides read TGTGCCAGCAGCTTATCACCGGGAGATAAAGAGACCCAGTACTTC.

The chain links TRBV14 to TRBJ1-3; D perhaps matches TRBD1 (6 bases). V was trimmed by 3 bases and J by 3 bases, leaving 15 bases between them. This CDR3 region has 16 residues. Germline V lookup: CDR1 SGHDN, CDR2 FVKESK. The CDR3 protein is CASSQNRAAVGNTIYF. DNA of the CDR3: TGTGCCAGCAGCCAGAACAGGGCGGCGGTTGGAAACACCATATATTTT.

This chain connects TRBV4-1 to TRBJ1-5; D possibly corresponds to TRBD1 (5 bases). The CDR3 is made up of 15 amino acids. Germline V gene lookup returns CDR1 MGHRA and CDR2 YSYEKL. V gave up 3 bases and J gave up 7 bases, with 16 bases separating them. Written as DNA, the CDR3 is TGCGCCAGCAGCCAGGGGAGGGGAAGGGGACAGCCCCAGCATTTT. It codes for CASSQGRGRGQPQHF.

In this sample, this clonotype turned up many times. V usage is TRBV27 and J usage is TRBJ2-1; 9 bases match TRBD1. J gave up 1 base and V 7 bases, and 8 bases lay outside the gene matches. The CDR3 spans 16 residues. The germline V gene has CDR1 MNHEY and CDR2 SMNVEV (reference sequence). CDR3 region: CASTETGGRSYNEQFF. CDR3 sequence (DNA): TGTGCCAGCACCGAAACAGGGGGCAGATCCTACAATGAGCAGTTCTTC.

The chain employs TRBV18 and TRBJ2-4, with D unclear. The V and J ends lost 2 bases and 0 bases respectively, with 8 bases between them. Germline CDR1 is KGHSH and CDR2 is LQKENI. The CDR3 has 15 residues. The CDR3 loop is CASSPDVGAKNIQYF. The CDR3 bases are TGTGCCAGCTCACCAGACGTTGGAGCCAAAAACATTCAGTACTTC.

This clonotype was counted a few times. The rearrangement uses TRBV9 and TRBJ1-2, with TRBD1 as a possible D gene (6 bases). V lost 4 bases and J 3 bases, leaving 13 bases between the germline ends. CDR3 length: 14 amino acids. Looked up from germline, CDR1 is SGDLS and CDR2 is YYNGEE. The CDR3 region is CASSFGQSHYGYTF. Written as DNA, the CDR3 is TGTGCCAGCAGCTTCGGACAGTCTCACTATGGCTACACCTTC.

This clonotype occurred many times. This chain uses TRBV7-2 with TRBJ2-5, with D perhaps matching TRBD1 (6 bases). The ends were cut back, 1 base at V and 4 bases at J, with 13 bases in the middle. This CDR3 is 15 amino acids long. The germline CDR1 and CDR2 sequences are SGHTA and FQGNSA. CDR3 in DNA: TGTGCCAGCAGCTTAGGTAGCAGGGGAGCAGAGACCCAGTACTTC. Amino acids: CASSLGSRGAETQYF.

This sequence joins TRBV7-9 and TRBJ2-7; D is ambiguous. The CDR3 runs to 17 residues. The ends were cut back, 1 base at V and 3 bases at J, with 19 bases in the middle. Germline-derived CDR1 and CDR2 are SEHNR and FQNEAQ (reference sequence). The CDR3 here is CASSLGLGLGRNYEQYF. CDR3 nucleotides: TGTGCCAGCAGCTTAGGATTAGGGCTAGGAAGGAACTACGAGCAGTACTTC.

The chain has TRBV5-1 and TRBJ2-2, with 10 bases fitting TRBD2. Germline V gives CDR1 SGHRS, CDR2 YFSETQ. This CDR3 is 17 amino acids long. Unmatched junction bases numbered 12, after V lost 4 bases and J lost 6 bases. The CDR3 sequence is CASSRDPSGRLAGELFF. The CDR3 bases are TGCGCCAGCAGCCGAGACCCTAGCGGGAGACTGGCCGGGGAGCTGTTTTTT.

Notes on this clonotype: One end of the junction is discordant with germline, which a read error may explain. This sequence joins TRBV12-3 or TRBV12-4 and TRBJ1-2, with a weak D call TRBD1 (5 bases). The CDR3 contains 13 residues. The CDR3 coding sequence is TGTGCCAGCAGTAAGGGGCCGGGCCCTTCAAATTCGTTC. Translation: CASSKGPGPSNSF.

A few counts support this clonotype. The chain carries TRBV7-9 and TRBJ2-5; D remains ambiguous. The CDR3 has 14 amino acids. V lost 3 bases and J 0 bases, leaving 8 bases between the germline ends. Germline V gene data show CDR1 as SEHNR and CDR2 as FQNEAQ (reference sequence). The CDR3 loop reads CASSFFADQETQYF. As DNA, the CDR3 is TGTGCCAGCAGCTTCTTTGCAGACCAAGAGACCCAGTACTTC.

CDR3 in amino acids: CSVEAGRGSYEQYF. The CDR3 DNA is TGCAGCGTTGAAGCCGGCAGGGGCTCCTACGAGCAGTACTTC. The rearrangement joins TRBV29-1 to TRBJ2-7; tentatively, D is TRBD1 (6 bases). The CDR3 contains 14 residues. V was trimmed by 1 base and J by 0 bases, leaving 10 bases between them. Germline CDR1 and CDR2: SQVTM and ANQGSEA.

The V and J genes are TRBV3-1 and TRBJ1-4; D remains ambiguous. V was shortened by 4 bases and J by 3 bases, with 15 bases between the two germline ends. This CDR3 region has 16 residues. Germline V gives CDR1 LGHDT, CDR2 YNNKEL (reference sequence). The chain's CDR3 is CASSPNPAGSNEKLFF. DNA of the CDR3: TGTGCCAGCAGCCCCAACCCTGCAGGTTCTAATGAAAAACTGTTTTTT. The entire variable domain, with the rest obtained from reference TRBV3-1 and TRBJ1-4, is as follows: DTAVSQTPKYLVTQMGNDKSIKCEQNLGHDTMYWYKQDSKKFLKIMFSYNNKELIINETVPNRFSPKSPDKAHLNLHINSLELGDSAVYFCASSPNPAGSNEKLFFGSGTQLSVL.

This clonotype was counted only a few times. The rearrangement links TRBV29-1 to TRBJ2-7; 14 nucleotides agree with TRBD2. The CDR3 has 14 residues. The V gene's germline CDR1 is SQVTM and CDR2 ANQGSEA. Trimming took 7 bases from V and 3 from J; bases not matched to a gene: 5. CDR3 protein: CSAGLAGGLYEQYF. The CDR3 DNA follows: TGCAGCGCCGGACTAGCGGGGGGCCTCTACGAGCAGTACTTC.

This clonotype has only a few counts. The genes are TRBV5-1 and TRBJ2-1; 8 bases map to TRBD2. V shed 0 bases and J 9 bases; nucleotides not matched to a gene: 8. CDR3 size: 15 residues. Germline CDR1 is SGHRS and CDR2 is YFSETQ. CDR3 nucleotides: TGCGCCAGCAGCTTGGTGGCGGGGGGCCTCACTGAGCAGTTCTTC. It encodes CASSLVAGGLTEQFF. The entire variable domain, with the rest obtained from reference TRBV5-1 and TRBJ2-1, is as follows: KAGVTQTPRYLIKTRGQQVTLSCSPISGHRSVSWYQQTPGQGLQFLFEYFSETQRNKGNFPGRFSGRQFSNSRSEMNVSTLELGDSALYLCASSLVAGGLTEQFFGPGTRLTVL.

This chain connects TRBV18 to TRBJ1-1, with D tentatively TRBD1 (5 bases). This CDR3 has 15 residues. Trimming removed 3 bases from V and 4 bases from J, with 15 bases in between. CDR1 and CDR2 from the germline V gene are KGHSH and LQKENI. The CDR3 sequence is CASSPMGPGGTEAFF. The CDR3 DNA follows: TGTGCCAGCTCACCGATGGGACCCGGCGGCACTGAAGCTTTCTTT.

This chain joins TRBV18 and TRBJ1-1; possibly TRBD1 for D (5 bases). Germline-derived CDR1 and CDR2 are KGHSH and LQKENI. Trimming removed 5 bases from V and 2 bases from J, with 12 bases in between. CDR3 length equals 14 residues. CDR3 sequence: CASSSRDGNTEAFF. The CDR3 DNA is TGTGCCAGCTCATCGCGGGACGGTAACACTGAAGCTTTCTTT.

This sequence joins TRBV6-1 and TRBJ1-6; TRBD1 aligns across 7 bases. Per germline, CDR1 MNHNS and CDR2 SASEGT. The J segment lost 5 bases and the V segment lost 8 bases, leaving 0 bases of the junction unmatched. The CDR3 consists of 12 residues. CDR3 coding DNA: TGTGCCAGCGACAGGGATAATTCACCCCTCCACTTT. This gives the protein CASDRDNSPLHF.

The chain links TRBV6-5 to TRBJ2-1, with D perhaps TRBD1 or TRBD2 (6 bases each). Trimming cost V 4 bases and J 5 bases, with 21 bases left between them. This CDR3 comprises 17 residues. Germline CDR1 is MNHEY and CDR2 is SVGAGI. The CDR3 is CASSSLTRQARNNEQFF. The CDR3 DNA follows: TGTGCCAGCAGTTCCCTGACTAGACAGGCCAGGAACAATGAGCAGTTCTTC.

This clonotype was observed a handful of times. The CDR3 loop reads CASSGGIRSDTQYF. The CDR3 DNA reads as TGTGCCAGCAGTGGAGGGATCCGGTCAGATACGCAGTATTTT. The V gene is TRBV2, the J gene TRBJ2-3; D might be TRBD2 (5 bases). Germline-derived CDR1 and CDR2 are SNHLY and FYNNEI. The CDR3 spans 14 residues. V gave up 4 bases and J gave up 4 bases, with 12 bases separating them.

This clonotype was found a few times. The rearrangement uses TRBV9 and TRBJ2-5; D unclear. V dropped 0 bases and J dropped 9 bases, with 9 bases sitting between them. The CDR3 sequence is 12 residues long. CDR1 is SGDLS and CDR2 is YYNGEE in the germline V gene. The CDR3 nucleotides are TGTGCCAGCAGCGTAGGGCCCGGCCCCCAGTACTTC. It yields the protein CASSVGPGPQYF.

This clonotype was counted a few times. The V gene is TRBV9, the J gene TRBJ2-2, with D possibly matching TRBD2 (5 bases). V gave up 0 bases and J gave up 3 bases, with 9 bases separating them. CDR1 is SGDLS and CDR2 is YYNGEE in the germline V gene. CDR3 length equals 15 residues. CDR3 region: CASSVGLTYTGELFF. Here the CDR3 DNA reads TGTGCCAGCAGCGTAGGACTAACGTACACCGGGGAGCTGTTTTTT. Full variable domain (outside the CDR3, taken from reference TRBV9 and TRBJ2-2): DSGVTQTPKHLITATGQRVTLRCSPRSGDLSVYWYQQSLDQGLQFLIQYYNGEERAKGNILERFSAQQFPDLHSELNLSSLELGDSALYFCASSVGLTYTGELFFGEGSRLTVL.

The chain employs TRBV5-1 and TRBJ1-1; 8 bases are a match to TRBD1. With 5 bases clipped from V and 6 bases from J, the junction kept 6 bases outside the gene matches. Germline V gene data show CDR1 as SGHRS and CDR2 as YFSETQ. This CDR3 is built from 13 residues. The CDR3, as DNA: TGCGCCAGCAGTAGGACAGGGAGCGCTGAAGCTTTCTTT. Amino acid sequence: CASSRTGSAEAFF.

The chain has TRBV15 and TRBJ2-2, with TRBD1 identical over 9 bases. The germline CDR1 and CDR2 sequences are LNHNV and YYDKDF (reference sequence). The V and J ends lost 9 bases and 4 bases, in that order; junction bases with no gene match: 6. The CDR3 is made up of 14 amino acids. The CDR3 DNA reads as TGTGCCACTAGAAGGGACAGGGTCACCGGGGAGCTGTTTTTT. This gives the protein CATRRDRVTGELFF.

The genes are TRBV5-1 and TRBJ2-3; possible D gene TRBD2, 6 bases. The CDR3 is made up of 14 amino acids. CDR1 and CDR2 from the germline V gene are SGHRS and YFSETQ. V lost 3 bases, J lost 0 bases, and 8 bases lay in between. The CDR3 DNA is TGCGCCAGCAGCTACGCGGGGAGCACAGATACGCAGTATTTT. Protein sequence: CASSYAGSTDTQYF.

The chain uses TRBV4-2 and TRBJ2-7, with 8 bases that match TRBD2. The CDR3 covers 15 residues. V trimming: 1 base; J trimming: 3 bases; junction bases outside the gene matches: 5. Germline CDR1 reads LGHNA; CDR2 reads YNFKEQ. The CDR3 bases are TGTGCCAGCAGCCAAGCGACAAGCGGGAGCTACGAGCAGTACTTC. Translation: CASSQATSGSYEQYF.

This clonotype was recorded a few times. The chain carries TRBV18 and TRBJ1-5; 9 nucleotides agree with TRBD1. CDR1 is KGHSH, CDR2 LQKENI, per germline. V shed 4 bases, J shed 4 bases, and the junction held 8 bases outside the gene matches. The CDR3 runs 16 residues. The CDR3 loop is CASSLLDRGPNQPQHF. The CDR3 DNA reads TGTGCCAGCTCACTCCTGGACAGGGGACCAAATCAGCCCCAGCATTTT.

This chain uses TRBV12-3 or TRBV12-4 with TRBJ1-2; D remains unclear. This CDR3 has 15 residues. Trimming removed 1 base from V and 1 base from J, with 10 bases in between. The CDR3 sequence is CASSLGRTVNYGYTF. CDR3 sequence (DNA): TGTGCCAGCAGTTTAGGTCGGACCGTTAACTATGGCTACACCTTC.